This entry lists 18 T cell receptor beta chains sequenced from one sample in a study of CD8 T cells in ankylosing spondylitis. TCRdb re-called the 5' RACE reads through MiXCR, storing one row per CDR3 protein. The sample contains under 250,000 distinct CDR3 sequences, about 26% of which appear only once. Specimen: blood, either unsorted or a sorted T cell fraction (not recorded which). Source of these receptors: a male donor with ankylosing spondylitis or in good health (not recorded which).

This clonotype was seen ten or more times. CDR3 region: CAISESTGRTRGYGYTF. The CDR3 DNA reads as TGTGCCATCAGTGAGTCGACAGGAAGGACTAGGGGCTATGGCTACACCTTC. The V gene is TRBV10-3, the J gene TRBJ1-2, with TRBD1 as a possible D gene (6 bases). The CDR3 extends over 17 amino acids. Germline V gene data show CDR1 as ENHRY and CDR2 as SYGVKD. Trimming removed 0 bases from V and 4 bases from J, with 18 bases in between.

The chain recombines TRBV29-1 with TRBJ2-7; the D is unclear. V was clipped by 4 bases and J by 1 base, with 8 bases between them. CDR1 is SQVTM, CDR2 ANQGSEA, per germline. The CDR3 runs 12 residues. Here the CDR3 DNA reads TGCAGCGTTGTTCCTGGTTCCTACGAGCAGTACTTC. It codes for CSVVPGSYEQYF.

This clonotype was seen only a few times. The rearrangement uses TRBV10-2 and TRBJ1-1; 7 nucleotides agree with TRBD1. After removal of 6 bases from V and 5 bases from J, the junction contained 3 bases not matched to a gene. Germline V gene data show CDR1 as WSHSY and CDR2 as SAAADI. CDR3 length: 12 residues. The CDR3 nucleotides read TGCGCCAGCAGCCACAGGGGAACTGAAGCTTTCTTT. It specifies CASSHRGTEAFF.

V and J are TRBV7-6 and TRBJ2-1; 11 bases align to TRBD2. With V trimmed by 5 bases and J by 9 bases, 3 bases remained unmatched. The CDR3 runs 13 residues. Germline loops: CDR1 SGHVS, CDR2 FNYEAQ. This CDR3 is CASSTGTSGEQFF. The CDR3 bases are TGTGCCAGCAGCACCGGGACTAGCGGTGAGCAGTTCTTC.

This sequence joins TRBV9 and TRBJ1-2, with D perhaps matching TRBD1 (6 bases). The CDR3 has 15 residues. V lost 1 base and J lost 2, with 12 bases in between. CDR1 is SGDLS and CDR2 is YYNGEE in the germline V gene. CDR3 sequence reads: CASSVSQGTNYGYTF. In nucleotides, the CDR3 is TGTGCCAGCAGCGTATCCCAAGGGACAAACTATGGCTACACCTTC.

The chain recombines TRBV5-1 with TRBJ2-7; 10 bases fit TRBD2. In germline, CDR1 is SGHRS, CDR2 YFSETQ. This CDR3 has 15 amino acids. The V gene end was trimmed by 4 bases and the J gene end by 2 bases; junction bases not matched to a gene: 6. CDR3 residues: CASSAGLAAPYEQYF. The DNA for the CDR3 is TGCGCCAGCAGCGCCGGACTAGCGGCCCCCTACGAGCAGTACTTC.

The rearrangement uses TRBV5-6 and TRBJ1-6; no firm D call. The CDR3 has 13 residues. Trimming took 1 base from V and 8 from J, leaving 7 bases between them. The V gene's germline CDR1 is SGHDT and CDR2 YYEEEE. CDR3 amino acids: CASSLNIDSPLHF. The CDR3 coding sequence is TGTGCCAGCAGCTTGAACATCGATTCACCCCTCCACTTT.

This clonotype was observed a few times. The chain combines TRBV5-5 with TRBJ2-4; no clear D. The CDR3 has 12 residues. Trimming shortened V by 1 base and J by 5 bases, and 4 bases separated the two germline ends. Per germline, CDR1 SGHKS and CDR2 YYEKEE (reference sequence). CDR3 in DNA: TGTGCCAGCAGCTTGCCAGAAAACATTCAGTACTTC. It specifies CASSLPENIQYF.

The genes are TRBV20-1 and TRBJ1-5, with unresolved D. The CDR3 contains 14 residues. Trimming cost V 3 bases and J 0 bases, with 9 bases left between them. Germline V gene data show CDR1 as DFQATT and CDR2 as SNEGSKA (reference sequence). The CDR3 loop is CSASMTNSNQPQHF. The CDR3 DNA reads as TGCAGTGCTAGTATGACTAATAGCAATCAGCCCCAGCATTTT.

This clonotype occurred many times. V is TRBV21-1 and J is TRBJ2-2; the table's D call, TRBD1, was not checked against the DNA. TRBV21-1 is designated a pseudogene. This CDR3 region has 15 residues. The CDR3 DNA reads as TGTGCCAGCAGACGGACGTACCTCAGGGCCGGGGAGCTGTTTTTT. This gives the protein CASRRTYLRAGELFF.

This clonotype was seen repeatedly, ten times or more. The chain carries TRBV29-1 and TRBJ2-2, with D possibly being TRBD2 (6 bases). The CDR3 is 13 residues long. Trimming left V 7 bases short and J 6 bases short, with 15 bases between. The germline gives CDR1 SQVTM, CDR2 ANQGSEA. The CDR3 here is CSAKTSLAGELFF. CDR3 coding DNA: TGCAGCGCCAAGACTAGTTTGGCCGGGGAGCTGTTTTTT.

This clonotype was recorded once. This rearrangement joins TRBV9 to TRBJ1-6, with TRBD1 matching over 9 bases. After removal of 0 bases from V and 8 bases from J, the junction contained 3 bases not matched to a gene. CDR1 is SGDLS and CDR2 is YYNGEE in the germline V gene. The CDR3 has 15 residues. Written as DNA, the CDR3 is TGTGCCAGCAGCGTAGACAGGGGGCTTGATTCACCCCTCCACTTT. Protein: CASSVDRGLDSPLHF.

This clonotype was seen a few times. V is TRBV20-1 and J is TRBJ2-1; tentative D call: TRBD2 (6 bases). Between the trimmed V and J ends, which lost 1 base and 2 bases, there was a span of 21 bases. The CDR3 covers 18 residues. CDR1 is DFQATT and CDR2 is SNEGSKA in the germline V gene (reference sequence). CDR3 bases: TGCAGTGCTAGAGCCCGACTAGACGGCAATGCCCCCTACAATGAGCAGTTCTTC. Its translation is CSARARLDGNAPYNEQFF.

This clonotype has at least ten counts. The rearrangement uses TRBV5-6 and TRBJ2-7; a possible D gene is TRBD2 (6 bases). From germline, CDR1 is SGHDT and CDR2 YYEEEE. The germline V and J ends were trimmed by 4 bases and 4 bases, with 12 bases remaining between them. This CDR3 has 13 residues. The CDR3 loop is CASSGDSLYEQYF. For the CDR3, the DNA is TGTGCCAGCAGCGGGGACTCTTTGTACGAGCAGTACTTC.

This clonotype was recorded many times. The V gene is TRBV25-1, the J gene TRBJ2-7; 8 bases map to TRBD1. The CDR3 contains 15 residues. Unmatched junction bases numbered 8, after V lost 5 bases and J lost 2 bases. Germline CDR1 and CDR2: MGHDK and SYGVNS. The CDR3 sequence is CASSKGTGFPYEQYF. The CDR3 coding sequence is TGTGCCAGCAGTAAAGGGACAGGCTTTCCCTACGAGCAGTACTTC.

The genes are TRBV2 and TRBJ2-1; 15 bases match TRBD2. CDR1 is SNHLY, CDR2 FYNNEI, per germline. Trimming removed 3 bases from V and 7 bases from J; junction bases left unmatched: 4. The CDR3 runs 16 residues. The CDR3 reads CASSEGLAGGGNEQFF. As DNA, the CDR3 is TGTGCCAGCAGTGAGGGACTAGCGGGAGGCGGAAATGAGCAGTTCTTC.

This clonotype turned up a few times. The J gene is TRBJ1-5, the V gene TRBV18; D not resolved. The CDR3 is made up of 13 amino acids. Trimming took off 8 bases at V and 5 bases at J, with 13 bases between the two ends. Germline values: CDR1 KGHSH, CDR2 LQKENI. DNA for the CDR3: TGTGCCAGCACACAATCGATGGATCAGCCCCAGCATTTT. Protein: CASTQSMDQPQHF.

This clonotype was seen ten or more times. V gene TRBV12-3 or TRBV12-4 combines with J gene TRBJ2-1; D call uncertain. Between the trimmed V and J ends, which lost 11 bases and 4 bases, there was a span of 12 bases. The CDR3 is 12 amino acids. The CDR3 loop reads CASKIGYNEQFF. As DNA, the CDR3 is TGTGCCTCGAAAATTGGGTACAATGAGCAGTTCTTC.